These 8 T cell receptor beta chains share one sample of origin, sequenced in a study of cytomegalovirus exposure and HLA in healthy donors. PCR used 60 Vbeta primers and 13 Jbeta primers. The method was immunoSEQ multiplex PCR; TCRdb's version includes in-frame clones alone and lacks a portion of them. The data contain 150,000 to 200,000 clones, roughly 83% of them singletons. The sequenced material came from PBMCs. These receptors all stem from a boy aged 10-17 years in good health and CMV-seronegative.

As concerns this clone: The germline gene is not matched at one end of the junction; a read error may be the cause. CDR3 residues: CVWSLSSVTEYGNTIYF. CDR3 sequence (DNA): TGTGTCTGGAGTCTCTCCTCCGTAACAGAATATGGAAACACCATATATTTT. This chain joins TRBV30 and TRBJ1-3, with D uncertain. This CDR3 region has 17 residues. The germline V gene has CDR1 GTSNPN and CDR2 SVGIG (reference sequence).

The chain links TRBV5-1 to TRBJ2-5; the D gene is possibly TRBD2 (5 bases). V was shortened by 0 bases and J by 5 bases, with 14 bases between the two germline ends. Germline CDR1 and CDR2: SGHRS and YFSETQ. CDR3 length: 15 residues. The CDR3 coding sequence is TGCGCCAGCAGCTTGGAAGGGCTAGCCAGGGAGACCCAGTACTTC. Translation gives CASSLEGLARETQYF.

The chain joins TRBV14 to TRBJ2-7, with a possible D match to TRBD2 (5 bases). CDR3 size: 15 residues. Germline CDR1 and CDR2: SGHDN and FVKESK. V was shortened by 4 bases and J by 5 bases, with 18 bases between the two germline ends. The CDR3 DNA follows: TGTGCCAGCAGCCTTAACCTATGGCGGGCCCACGAGCAGTACTTC. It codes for CASSLNLWRAHEQYF.

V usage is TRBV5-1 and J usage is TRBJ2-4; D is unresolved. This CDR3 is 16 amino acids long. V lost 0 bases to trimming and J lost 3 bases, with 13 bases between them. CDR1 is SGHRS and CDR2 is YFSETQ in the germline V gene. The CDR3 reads CASSLDGSIGKNIQYF. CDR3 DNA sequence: TGCGCCAGCAGCTTGGACGGGTCGATCGGCAAAAACATTCAGTACTTC.

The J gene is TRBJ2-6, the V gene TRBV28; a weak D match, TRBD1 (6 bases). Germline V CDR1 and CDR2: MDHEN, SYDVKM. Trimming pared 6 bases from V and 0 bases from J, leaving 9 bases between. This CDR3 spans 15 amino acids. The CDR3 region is CASSQQGSGANVLTF. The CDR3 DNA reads TGTGCCAGCAGCCAACAGGGCTCTGGGGCCAACGTCCTGACTTTC.

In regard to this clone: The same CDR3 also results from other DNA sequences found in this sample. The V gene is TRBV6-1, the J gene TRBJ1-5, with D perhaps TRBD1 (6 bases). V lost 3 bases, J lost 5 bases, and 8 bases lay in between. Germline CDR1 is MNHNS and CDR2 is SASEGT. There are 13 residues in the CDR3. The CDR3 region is CASSDRGDQPQHF. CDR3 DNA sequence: TGTGCCAGCAGTGACAGGGGCGATCAGCCCCAGCATTTT.

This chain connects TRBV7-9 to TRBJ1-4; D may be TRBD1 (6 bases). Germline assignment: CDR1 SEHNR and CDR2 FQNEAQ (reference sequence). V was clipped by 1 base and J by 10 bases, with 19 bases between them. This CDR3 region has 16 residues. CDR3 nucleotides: TGTGCCAGCAGCTTAGACACGAGAGGGGGAAGTGTAAAACTGTTTTTT. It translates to CASSLDTRGGSVKLFF.

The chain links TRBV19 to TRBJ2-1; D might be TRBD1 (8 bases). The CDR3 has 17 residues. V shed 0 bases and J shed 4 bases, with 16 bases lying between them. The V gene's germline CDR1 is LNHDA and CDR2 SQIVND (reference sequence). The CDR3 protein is CASSIERGTGFYNEQFF. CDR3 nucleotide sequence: TGTGCCAGTAGTATAGAGCGGGGGACAGGATTTTACAATGAGCAGTTCTTC.